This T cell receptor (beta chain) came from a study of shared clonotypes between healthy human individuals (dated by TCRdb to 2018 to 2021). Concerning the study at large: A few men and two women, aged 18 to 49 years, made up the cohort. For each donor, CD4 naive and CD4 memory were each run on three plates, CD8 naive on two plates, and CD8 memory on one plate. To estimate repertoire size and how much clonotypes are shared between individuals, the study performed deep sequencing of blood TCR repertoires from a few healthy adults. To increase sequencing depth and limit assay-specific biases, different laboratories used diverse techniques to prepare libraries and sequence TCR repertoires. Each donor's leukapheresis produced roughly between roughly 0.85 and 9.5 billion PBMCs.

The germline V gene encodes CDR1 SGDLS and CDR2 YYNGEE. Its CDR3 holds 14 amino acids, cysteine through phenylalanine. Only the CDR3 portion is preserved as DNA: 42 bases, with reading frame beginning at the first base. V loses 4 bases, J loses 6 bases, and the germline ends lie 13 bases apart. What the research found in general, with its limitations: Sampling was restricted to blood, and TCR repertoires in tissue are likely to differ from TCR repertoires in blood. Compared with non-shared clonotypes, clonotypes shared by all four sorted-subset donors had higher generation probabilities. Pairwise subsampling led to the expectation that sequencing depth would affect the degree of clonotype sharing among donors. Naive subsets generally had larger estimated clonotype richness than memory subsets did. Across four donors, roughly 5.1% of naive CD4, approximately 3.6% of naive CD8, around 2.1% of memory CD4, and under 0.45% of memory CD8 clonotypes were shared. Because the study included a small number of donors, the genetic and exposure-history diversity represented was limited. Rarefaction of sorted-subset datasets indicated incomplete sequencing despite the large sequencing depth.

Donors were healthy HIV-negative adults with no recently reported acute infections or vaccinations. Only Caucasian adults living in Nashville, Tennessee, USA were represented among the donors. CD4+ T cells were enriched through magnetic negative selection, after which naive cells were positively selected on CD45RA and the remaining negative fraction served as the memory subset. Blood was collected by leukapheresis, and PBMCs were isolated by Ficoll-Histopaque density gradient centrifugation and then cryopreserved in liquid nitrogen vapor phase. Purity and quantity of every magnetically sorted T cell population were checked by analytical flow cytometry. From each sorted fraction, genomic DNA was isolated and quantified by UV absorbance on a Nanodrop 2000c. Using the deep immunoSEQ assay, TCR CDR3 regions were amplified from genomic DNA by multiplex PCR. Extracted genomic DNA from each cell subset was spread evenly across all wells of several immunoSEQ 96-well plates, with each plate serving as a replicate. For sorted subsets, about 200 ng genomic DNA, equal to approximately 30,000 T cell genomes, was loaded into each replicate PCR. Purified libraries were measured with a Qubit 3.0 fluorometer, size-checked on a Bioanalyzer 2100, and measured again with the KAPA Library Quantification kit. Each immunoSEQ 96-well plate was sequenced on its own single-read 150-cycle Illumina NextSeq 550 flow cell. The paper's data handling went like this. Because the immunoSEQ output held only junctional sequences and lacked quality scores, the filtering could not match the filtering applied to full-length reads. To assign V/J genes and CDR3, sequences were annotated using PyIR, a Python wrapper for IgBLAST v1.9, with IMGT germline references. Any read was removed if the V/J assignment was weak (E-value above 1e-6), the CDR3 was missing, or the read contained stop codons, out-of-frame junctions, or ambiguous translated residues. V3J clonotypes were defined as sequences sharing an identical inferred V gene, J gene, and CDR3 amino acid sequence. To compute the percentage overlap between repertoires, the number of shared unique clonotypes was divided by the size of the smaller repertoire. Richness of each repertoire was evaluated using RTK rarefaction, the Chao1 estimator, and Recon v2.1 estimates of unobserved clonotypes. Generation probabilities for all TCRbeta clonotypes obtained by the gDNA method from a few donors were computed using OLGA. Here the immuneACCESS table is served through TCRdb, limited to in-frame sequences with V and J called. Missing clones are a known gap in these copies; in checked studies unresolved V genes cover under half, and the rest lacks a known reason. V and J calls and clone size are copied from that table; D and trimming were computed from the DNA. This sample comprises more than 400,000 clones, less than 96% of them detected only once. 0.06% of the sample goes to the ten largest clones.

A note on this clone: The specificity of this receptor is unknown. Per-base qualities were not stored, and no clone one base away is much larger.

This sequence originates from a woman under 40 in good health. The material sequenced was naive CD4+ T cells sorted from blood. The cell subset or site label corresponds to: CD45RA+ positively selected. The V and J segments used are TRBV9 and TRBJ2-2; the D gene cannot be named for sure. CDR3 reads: CASSSTPLAGELFF. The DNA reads TGTGCCAGCAGCTCGACTCCTCTCGCCGGGGAGCTGTTTTTT.